This T cell receptor beta chain came from a study of blood T cell repertoires in COVID-19. Study overall: The United States, Italy and Spain supplied acute and convalescent COVID-19 samples.

In the source study's methods: The assay estimated nucleated cells by amplifying reference gene primers. Only in-frame clones appear in the TCRdb table, and some are missing; sequencing was by immunoSEQ multiplex PCR. V and J calls and clone size are as listed in that table; D and trimming were resolved from the DNA. Seen here are 45,000 to 55,000 clones, 90% observed once, and the top ten hold more than 6.5%. Germline V gives CDR1 SGHVS, CDR2 FQNEAQ. This CDR3 comprises 15 residues. Trimming left V 1 base short and J 5 bases short, with 11 bases between. This rearrangement joins TRBV7-8 to TRBJ1-4; D remains unclear. The origin of this receptor is a woman between 40 and 50 years old with active COVID-19. Material: peripheral blood. The CDR3 sequence: CASSLEEGVNEKLFF. The CDR3 nucleotides are TGTGCCAGCAGCTTAGAGGAGGGAGTAAATGAAAAACTGTTTTTT. The full variable domain, rest sourced from reference TRBV7-8 and TRBJ1-4, is GAGVSQSPRYKVAKRGQDVALRCDPISGHVSLFWYQQALGQGPEFLTYFQNEAQLDKSGLPSDRFFAERPEGSVSTLKIQRTQQEDSAVYLCASSLEEGVNEKLFFGSGTQLSVL.